This T cell receptor (beta chain) was recorded in a study of OX40 agonist ivuxolimab in advanced cancers. Overall study: Patients received ivuxolimab, an intravenous treatment, every 2 weeks at 0.01 to 10 mg/kg. Dose-escalation patients were diagnosed with hepatocellular carcinoma, melanoma, renal cell cancer or head and neck cancer. A male proportion of more than 75% was recorded, with mean age approximately 57 years and range 23 to 79. Findings and limits, study-wide: The work left the antigen specificity of expanded peripheral T cells undetermined.

Trimming stripped 0 bases from V and 5 bases from J, with 7 bases between. Germline V gene lookup returns CDR1 SEHNR and CDR2 FQNEAQ (reference sequence). This CDR3 is built from 13 residues. In regard to this clone: Its antigen is still unknown.

The assay was immunoSEQ multiplex PCR, and TCRdb's table has in-frame clones only and misses some. The data show some 40,000 clones, 85% to 95% seen once. This receptor was taken from an adult with an advanced solid tumor such as melanoma, head and neck, liver or kidney cancer. The chain carries TRBV7-9 and TRBJ2-5, with D possibly matching TRBD2 (5 bases). The source material was CD4+ or CD8+ T cells sorted from blood, sampled in a trial of the OX40 agonist ivuxolimab. CDR3 loop: CASSLAAGETQYF. CDR3 bases: TGTGCCAGCAGCTTAGCGGCGGGTGAGACCCAGTACTTC.